The 29 T cell receptor beta chains in this list originate from one sample, sequenced in a study of blood T cell repertoires in COVID-19. Data came from immunoSEQ multiplex PCR; TCRdb stores just in-frame clones and leaves some out. The data hold some 65,000 clones, with less than 95% observed a single time. Sequencing input: peripheral blood. Every receptor here comes from a man between 50 and 59 years old with COVID-19, enrolled during active disease.

The chain is built from TRBV19 and TRBJ2-1; TRBD1 might be the D (6 bases). Germline-derived CDR1 and CDR2 are LNHDA and SQIVND (reference sequence). V shed 5 bases and J shed 4 bases, with 15 bases lying between them. CDR3 length: 15 residues. The CDR3 loop is CASSQAGTNYNEQFF. The CDR3 bases are TGTGCCAGTAGTCAGGCCGGGACAAATTACAATGAGCAGTTCTTC.

V is TRBV19 and J is TRBJ1-1, with 7 bases lining up with TRBD1. The CDR3 has 15 amino acids. V gave up 5 bases and J gave up 1 base; unmatched junction bases: 7. Germline assignment: CDR1 LNHDA and CDR2 SQIVND (reference sequence). The CDR3 spells CASSPTGDWNTEAFF. CDR3 nucleotide sequence: TGTGCCAGTAGTCCAACAGGGGATTGGAACACTGAAGCTTTCTTT.

The chain combines TRBV3-1 (or the pseudogene TRBV3-2) with TRBJ2-1; 7 positions match TRBD2. Germline values: CDR1 LGHDT, CDR2 YNNKEL (reference sequence). The junction had 12 bases not matched to a gene; V was cut back by 4 bases and J by 3 bases. This CDR3 contains 17 residues. The CDR3 sequence: CASSLPVGREDYNEQFF. In DNA form, the CDR3 reads TGTGCCAGCAGCCTTCCAGTAGGTCGGGAGGACTACAATGAGCAGTTCTTC.

The chain combines TRBV10-1 with TRBJ2-1, with 8 bases aligning to TRBD2. Germline V lookup: CDR1 WNHNN, CDR2 SYGVQD (reference sequence). The CDR3 is 15 residues long. With 6 bases clipped from V and 2 bases from J, the junction kept 6 bases outside the gene matches. The CDR3 loop is CASRSGRGPYNEQFF. CDR3 in DNA: TGCGCCAGCAGAAGCGGGAGAGGACCCTACAATGAGCAGTTCTTC.

The V gene is TRBV7-9, the J gene TRBJ2-7, with 9 bases fitting TRBD1. J was trimmed by 7 bases and V by 7 bases; bases with no gene match: 8. Germline values: CDR1 SEHNR, CDR2 FQNEAQ (reference sequence). The CDR3 length is 13 residues. CDR3 sequence: CASTWGTGIEQYF. CDR3 bases: TGTGCCAGCACCTGGGGGACAGGGATTGAGCAGTACTTC. Full variable domain (outside the CDR3, taken from reference TRBV7-9 and TRBJ2-7): DTGVSQNPRHKITKRGQNVTFRCDPISEHNRLYWYRQTLGQGPEFLTYFQNEAQLEKSRLLSDRFSAERPKGSFSTLEIQRTEQGDSAMYLCASTWGTGIEQYFGPGTRLTVT.

This chain's CDR3 is CASSLGQGNSGANVLTF. CDR3 nucleotide sequence: TGTGCCAGCAGCTTGGGACAGGGTAACTCTGGGGCCAACGTCCTGACTTTC. The V call is TRBV5-8, the J call TRBJ2-6; 7 positions agree with TRBD1. The CDR3 is made up of 17 amino acids. From germline, CDR1 is SGHTS and CDR2 YDEGEE. V was pared by 0 bases and J by 0 bases, with 3 bases of the junction left unmatched.

The chain uses TRBV5-1 and TRBJ1-1, with D possibly matching TRBD1 (6 bases). The germline V gene has CDR1 SGHRS and CDR2 YFSETQ. V shed 1 base and J shed 7 bases, with 8 bases lying between them. There are 12 residues in the CDR3. As DNA, the CDR3 is TGCGCCAGCAGCTTGACAGGGAGTGAAGCTTTCTTT. Translation: CASSLTGSEAFF. Combining the CDR3 with reference TRBV5-1 and TRBJ1-1 gives the whole variable domain KAGVTQTPRYLIKTRGQQVTLSCSPISGHRSVSWYQQTPGQGLQFLFEYFSETQRNKGNFPGRFSGRQFSNSRSEMNVSTLELGDSALYLCASSLTGSEAFFGQGTRLTVV.

The chain employs TRBV21-1 and TRBJ2-7; the tabulated D call, TRBD2, remains unverified against the DNA. TRBV21-1 is listed as a pseudogene. The CDR3 runs 15 residues. CDR3 sequence (DNA): TGTGCCATCCCTCGCCTAGCGGGAGGGCCCCACGAGCAGTACTTC. This sequence encodes CAIPRLAGGPHEQYF.

This chain links TRBV15 with TRBJ2-7, with 10 positions matching TRBD2. The CDR3 has 15 residues. Germline CDR1 reads LNHNV; CDR2 reads YYDKDF (reference sequence). The junction had 11 bases not matched to a gene; V was cut back by 5 bases and J by 7 bases. The DNA for the CDR3 is TGTGCCACCAGCGTAACACTAGCGGGGACGGGTGAGCAGTACTTC. This sequence encodes CATSVTLAGTGEQYF. The variable domain in full, completed from reference TRBV15 and TRBJ2-7, reads DAMVIQNPRYQVTQFGKPVTLSCSQTLNHNVMYWYQQKSSQAPKLLFHYYDKDFNNEADTPDNFQSRRPNTSFCFLDIRSPGLGDTAMYLCATSVTLAGTGEQYFGPGTRLTVT.

Only a few counts were recorded for this clone. The J gene is TRBJ1-2, the V gene TRBV28; 7 bases are a match to TRBD1. With 5 bases clipped from V and 2 bases from J, the junction kept 5 bases outside the gene matches. This CDR3 contains 14 residues. Germline-derived CDR1 and CDR2 are MDHEN and SYDVKM. The CDR3 region has the DNA TGTGCCAGCAGTCCTCCGGGACAGAACTATGGCTACACCTTC. Amino acid sequence: CASSPPGQNYGYTF.

The gene calls are TRBV5-4 and TRBJ2-7; D may be TRBD1 (6 bases). V dropped 1 base and J dropped 3 bases, with 11 bases sitting between them. Germline loops: CDR1 SGHNT, CDR2 YYREEE (reference sequence). This CDR3 has 14 amino acids. CDR3: CASSLLPRGYEQYF. CDR3 DNA: TGTGCCAGCAGCTTGCTTCCCAGGGGCTACGAGCAGTACTTC.

The chain's CDR3 is CASKVAGATGELFF. The DNA of the CDR3 is TGTGCCAGTAAGGTAGCGGGAGCCACCGGGGAGCTGTTTTTT. This rearrangement joins TRBV19 to TRBJ2-2; TRBD2 matches at 9 bases. The trim removed 7 bases at V and 4 bases at J, leaving 4 bases unmatched. The CDR3 contains 14 residues. The germline gives CDR1 LNHDA, CDR2 SQIVND (reference sequence).

This chain uses TRBV14 with TRBJ2-7; D gene ambiguous. The CDR3 is made up of 13 amino acids. V was trimmed by 4 bases and J by 3 bases, leaving 10 bases between them. Germline CDR1 reads SGHDN; CDR2 reads FVKESK. The CDR3 nucleotides read TGTGCCAGCAGCCTCCGGGTCTTCTACGAGCAGTACTTC. Its protein is CASSLRVFYEQYF. Variable domain in full (rest from reference TRBV14 and TRBJ2-7): EAGVTQFPSHSVIEKGQTVTLRCDPISGHDNLYWYRRVMGKEIKFLLHFVKESKQDESGMPNNRFLAERTGGTYSTLKVQPAELEDSGVYFCASSLRVFYEQYFGPGTRLTVT.

V usage is TRBV9 and J usage is TRBJ2-1; D is perhaps TRBD1 (6 bases). CDR3 length: 15 residues. Per germline, CDR1 SGDLS and CDR2 YYNGEE. Trimming removed 0 bases at V and 4 bases at J, with 11 bases between. DNA for the CDR3: TGTGCCAGCAGCGTAGCTCGACAGGCATACAATGAGCAGTTCTTC. It yields the protein CASSVARQAYNEQFF.

The chain has TRBV29-1 and TRBJ1-2; TRBD1 aligns across 11 bases. Germline CDR1 is SQVTM and CDR2 is ANQGSEA. V trimming: 4 bases; J trimming: 4 bases; junction bases outside the gene matches: 5. This CDR3 has 14 amino acids. CDR3 loop: CSVGRTGGTYGYTF. CDR3 sequence (DNA): TGCAGCGTTGGCCGGACAGGGGGCACCTATGGCTACACCTTC.

This clone has just one count. The rearrangement uses TRBV27 and TRBJ1-2; TRBD1 agrees at 8 bases. The CDR3 has 12 amino acids. CDR1 is MNHEY, CDR2 SMNVEV, per germline (reference sequence). Trimming took 5 bases from V and 9 from J; bases not matched to a gene: 5. The CDR3 sequence is CASSGQGKSYTF. CDR3 bases: TGTGCCAGCAGTGGACAGGGAAAAAGCTACACCTTC.

This clone was found once. V and J are TRBV7-3 and TRBJ2-1; TRBD2 agrees at 9 bases. The CDR3 extends over 16 amino acids. The V and J ends lost 3 bases and 1 base, in that order; junction bases with no gene match: 4. Germline-derived CDR1 and CDR2 are SGHTA and FQGTGA. This chain's CDR3 is CASSFLAGASYNEQFF. CDR3 nucleotide sequence: TGTGCCAGCAGCTTCTTAGCGGGAGCATCCTACAATGAGCAGTTCTTC.

The chain carries TRBV10-2 and TRBJ1-2; 8 positions match TRBD1. The CDR3 contains 15 residues. CDR1 and CDR2 from the germline V gene are WSHSY and SAAADI. After removal of 3 bases from V and 7 bases from J, the junction contained 10 bases not matched to a gene. Here the CDR3 DNA reads TGCGCCAGCAGTGAAGGGTCAGGGGGCGCGAGTGGCTACACCTTC. It is translated as CASSEGSGGASGYTF.

The chain joins TRBV6-5 to TRBJ2-1; D not certain. V was pared by 4 bases and J by 9 bases, with 10 bases between. The CDR3 is 12 amino acids. The germline V gene has CDR1 MNHEY and CDR2 SVGAGI. The CDR3 sequence: CASSSISGEQFF. The CDR3 DNA follows: TGTGCCAGCAGTTCCATTAGTGGTGAGCAGTTCTTC.

The chain uses TRBV9 and TRBJ1-1; TRBD1 aligns across 7 bases. The CDR3 has 15 residues. CDR1 is SGDLS, CDR2 YYNGEE, per germline. J gave up 1 base and V 4 bases, and 7 bases lay outside the gene matches. Here the CDR3 DNA reads TGTGCCAGCAGCCCCCGGACAGGAGAGAACACTGAAGCTTTCTTT. Translation gives CASSPRTGENTEAFF.

V gene TRBV6-1 combines with J gene TRBJ1-2, with TRBD1 identical over 8 bases. The CDR3 runs to 16 residues. The germline gives CDR1 MNHNS, CDR2 SASEGT. Trimming took 1 base from V and 4 from J; bases not matched to a gene: 8. CDR3: CASSEGWTGSVYGYTF. The DNA for the CDR3 is TGTGCCAGCAGTGAAGGGTGGACAGGGTCGGTCTATGGCTACACCTTC.

This rearrangement joins TRBV5-5 to TRBJ1-4; TRBD1 matches at 7 bases. The germline V gene encodes CDR1 SGHKS and CDR2 YYEKEE (reference sequence). This CDR3 is built from 14 residues. The J segment lost 6 bases and the V segment lost 4 bases, leaving 6 bases of the junction unmatched. In DNA, the CDR3 is TGTGCCAGCAGCGCCGGGACAGCTGATGAAAAACTGTTTTTT. This gives the protein CASSAGTADEKLFF.

The chain links TRBV4-1 to TRBJ2-5, with 9 bases that match TRBD2. The CDR3 length is 16 residues. V lost 0 bases and J lost 2; bases outside the gene matches: 4. CDR1 and CDR2 (germline): MGHRA, YSYEKL. CDR3 residues: CASSQDPTSGQETQYF. In DNA, the CDR3 is TGCGCCAGCAGCCAAGACCCGACTAGCGGACAAGAGACCCAGTACTTC.

The rearrangement uses TRBV5-1 and TRBJ2-7, with TRBD2 identical over 7 bases. Losses at the gene ends were 6 bases for V and 2 bases for J; bases not matched to a gene: 23. The CDR3 runs to 19 residues. In germline, CDR1 is SGHRS, CDR2 YFSETQ. CDR3 in DNA: TGCGCCAGCAACCCGACGCAGGGACCGTACCACACTAGCGCCTACGAGCAGTACTTC. It yields the protein CASNPTQGPYHTSAYEQYF.

V and J are TRBV2 and TRBJ1-1; D possibly corresponds to TRBD1 (5 bases). CDR1 is SNHLY, CDR2 FYNNEI, per germline. Between the trimmed V and J ends, which lost 2 bases and 6 bases, there was a span of 13 bases. The CDR3 extends over 14 amino acids. The CDR3, as DNA: TGTGCCAGCAGTGAACCAACCGTGACAGCTGAAGCTTTCTTT. This translates into CASSEPTVTAEAFF. Looking up the rest from reference TRBV2 and TRBJ1-1 gives the full variable domain: EPEVTQTPSHQVTQMGQEVILRCVPISNHLYFYWYRQILGQKVEFLVSFYNNEISEKSEIFDDQFSVERPDGSNFTLKIRSTKLEDSAMYFCASSEPTVTAEAFFGQGTRLTVV.

The chain has TRBV15 and TRBJ1-3, with unresolved D. The germline gives CDR1 LNHNV, CDR2 YYDKDF (reference sequence). Trimming took 0 bases from V and 0 from J, leaving 9 bases between them. CDR3 size: 16 residues. CDR3 DNA: TGTGCCACCAGCAGAGATCGGGGAATCTCTGGAAACACCATATATTTT. This encodes CATSRDRGISGNTIYF. The whole variable domain, remainder taken from reference TRBV15 and TRBJ1-3, is DAMVIQNPRYQVTQFGKPVTLSCSQTLNHNVMYWYQQKSSQAPKLLFHYYDKDFNNEADTPDNFQSRRPNTSFCFLDIRSPGLGDTAMYLCATSRDRGISGNTIYFGEGSWLTVV.

This clone appeared once. The chain couples TRBV18 to TRBJ2-7, with D perhaps matching TRBD2 (6 bases). The V end lost 2 bases, the J end lost 7 bases, and 21 bases lay between the germline ends. Looked up from germline, CDR1 is KGHSH and CDR2 is LQKENI. This CDR3 spans 16 amino acids. The CDR3 loop reads CASSPSLQGGVWEQYF. The CDR3 bases are TGTGCCAGCTCACCATCCCTTCAGGGCGGGGTTTGGGAGCAGTACTTC.

The rearrangement joins TRBV5-6 to TRBJ1-4, with 7 nucleotides matching TRBD1. The CDR3 totals 15 residues. J gave up 5 bases and V 4 bases, and 8 bases lay outside the gene matches. From germline, CDR1 is SGHDT and CDR2 YYEEEE. The DNA of the CDR3 is TGTGCCAGCAGCCCTCGACAGGGCGGGAATGAAAAACTGTTTTTT. Protein product: CASSPRQGGNEKLFF. Full variable domain (outside the CDR3, taken from reference TRBV5-6 and TRBJ1-4): DAGVTQSPTHLIKTRGQQVTLRCSPKSGHDTVSWYQQALGQGPQFIFQYYEEEERQRGNFPDRFSGHQFPNYSSELNVNALLLGDSALYLCASSPRQGGNEKLFFGSGTQLSVL.

This chain joins TRBV7-2 and TRBJ1-2; 11 nucleotides align to TRBD1. The germline gives CDR1 SGHTA, CDR2 FQGNSA. The J segment lost 7 bases and the V segment lost 1 base, leaving 5 bases of the junction unmatched. CDR3 length: 15 residues. CDR3 bases: TGTGCCAGCAGCTTAGACGGACAGGGGGCCGGTGGCTACACCTTC. Encoded protein: CASSLDGQGAGGYTF.